Each of the 7 T cell receptor beta chains below was sequenced from the same sample in a study of blood T cell repertoires in COVID-19. Only in-frame clones appear in the TCRdb table, and some are missing; sequencing was by immunoSEQ multiplex PCR. The table lists more than 200,000 clones, around 89% of them singletons. Specimen: PBMCs or T cells enriched from blood (not recorded which). The receptors were sampled from a woman aged 25-40 years who had recovered from COVID-19.

V usage is TRBV7-2 and J usage is TRBJ2-2; 7 nucleotides agree with TRBD2. Looked up from germline, CDR1 is SGHTA and CDR2 is FQGNSA. CDR3 size: 17 residues. V shed 1 base, J shed 1 base, and the junction held 6 bases outside the gene matches. In nucleotides, the CDR3 is TGTGCCAGCAGCTTAGTAGGAACGGGAGGGAACACCGGGGAGCTGTTTTTT. As protein: CASSLVGTGGNTGELFF.

The J gene is TRBJ2-3, the V gene TRBV15; TRBD2 matches at 7 bases. After removal of 7 bases from V and 4 bases from J, the junction contained 5 bases not matched to a gene. The CDR3 loop spans 13 amino acids. Germline V gene lookup returns CDR1 LNHNV and CDR2 YYDKDF (reference sequence). The chain's CDR3 is CATMGGRSDTQYF. The CDR3 DNA sequence: TGTGCCACCATGGGGGGGAGGTCAGATACGCAGTATTTT.

The V and J genes are TRBV20-1 and TRBJ1-6; D gene ambiguous. This CDR3 is built from 11 residues. The V gene's germline CDR1 is DFQATT and CDR2 SNEGSKA (reference sequence). V shed 1 base and J shed 10 bases, with 5 bases lying between them. CDR3 sequence (DNA): TGCAGTGCTAGAGGGAGGTCACCCCTCCACTTT. It translates to CSARGRSPLHF.

The V and J genes are TRBV15 and TRBJ1-2; D gene uncertain. With 1 base removed from V and 8 bases from J, the gap between germline ends came to 14 bases. The CDR3 runs to 14 residues. Germline CDR1 LNHNV, CDR2 YYDKDF (reference sequence). This CDR3 is CATSRGPPEAGYTF. In DNA, the CDR3 is TGTGCCACCAGCAGAGGCCCCCCGGAGGCGGGCTACACCTTC.

This CDR3 reads CASSLIRSLAGDTGELFF. DNA for the CDR3: TGTGCCAGCAGCTTAATTCGGTCACTAGCGGGGGACACCGGGGAGCTGTTTTTT. The rearrangement links TRBV7-6 to TRBJ2-2, with TRBD2 matching over 11 bases. The length of the CDR3 is 18 residues. The germline V gene encodes CDR1 SGHVS and CDR2 FNYEAQ. The junction had 8 bases not matched to a gene; V was cut back by 2 bases and J by 3 bases.

The CDR3 sequence: CASSPFGTGATGELFF. The CDR3 bases are TGTGCCAGCTCACCCTTTGGGACAGGGGCCACCGGGGAGCTGTTTTTT. V and J are TRBV18 and TRBJ2-2, with 10 bases matching TRBD1. CDR3 length: 16 amino acids. Trimming removed 3 bases from V and 4 bases from J; junction bases left unmatched: 5. Germline values: CDR1 KGHSH, CDR2 LQKENI.

This chain uses TRBV10-3 with TRBJ1-2, with TRBD1 identical over 10 bases. Germline V CDR1 and CDR2: ENHRY, SYGVKD. This CDR3 has 15 amino acids. The V and J ends lost 3 bases and 1 base, in that order; junction bases with no gene match: 2. This CDR3 reads CAISDRTGGNYGYTF. The CDR3 nucleotides read TGTGCCATCAGTGATAGGACAGGGGGTAACTATGGCTACACCTTC.